This record concerns one T cell receptor (beta chain) sequence. Its antigen is undetermined. The data stem from a study of OX40 agonist ivuxolimab in advanced cancers. General study points: In CD8+ T cells, expanded clones were on average more numerous than in CD4+. Blood T cells, both CD4+ and CD8+, expanded clonally by week 6 at 0.1 to 3.0 mg/kg.

Profiling relied on immunoSEQ multiplex PCR, and the TCRdb table lists in-frame clones only, not all of them. The table shows more than 50,000 clones, with about 85% occurring only once. The material was CD4+ or CD8+ T cells sorted from blood, obtained in a trial of the OX40 agonist ivuxolimab. This TCR derives from an adult with an advanced solid tumor such as melanoma, head and neck, liver or kidney cancer.

In DNA, the CDR3 is TGTGCCAGCGGGGACCCATCTTCCTACAATGAGCAGTTCTTC. It encodes CASGDPSSYNEQFF. The chain uses TRBV2 and TRBJ2-1; D possibly matches TRBD1 or TRBD2 (5 bases each). Germline V CDR1 and CDR2: SNHLY, FYNNEI. V was shortened by 8 bases and J by 1 base, with 12 bases between the two germline ends. The CDR3 has 14 amino acids.